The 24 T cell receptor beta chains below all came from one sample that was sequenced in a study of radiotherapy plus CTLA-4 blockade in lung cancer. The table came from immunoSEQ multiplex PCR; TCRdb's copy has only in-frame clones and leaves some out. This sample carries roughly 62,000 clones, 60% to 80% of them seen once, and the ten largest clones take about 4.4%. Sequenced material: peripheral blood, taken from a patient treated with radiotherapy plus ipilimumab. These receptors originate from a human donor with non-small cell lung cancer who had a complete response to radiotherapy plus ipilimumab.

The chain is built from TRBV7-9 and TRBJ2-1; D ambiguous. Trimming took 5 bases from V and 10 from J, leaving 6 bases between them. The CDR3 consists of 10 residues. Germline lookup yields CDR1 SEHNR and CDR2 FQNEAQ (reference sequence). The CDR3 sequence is CASSPSEQFF. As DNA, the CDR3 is TGTGCCAGCAGCCCTTCAGAGCAGTTCTTC. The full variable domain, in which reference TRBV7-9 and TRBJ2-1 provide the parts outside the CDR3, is DTGVSQNPRHKITKRGQNVTFRCDPISEHNRLYWYRQTLGQGPEFLTYFQNEAQLEKSRLLSDRFSAERPKGSFSTLEIQRTEQGDSAMYLCASSPSEQFFGPGTRLTVL.

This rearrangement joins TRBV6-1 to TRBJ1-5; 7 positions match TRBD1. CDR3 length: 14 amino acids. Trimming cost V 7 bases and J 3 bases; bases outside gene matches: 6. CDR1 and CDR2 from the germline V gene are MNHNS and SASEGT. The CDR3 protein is CASKAGTVNQPQHF. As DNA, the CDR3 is TGTGCCAGCAAAGCCGGGACAGTCAATCAGCCCCAGCATTTT.

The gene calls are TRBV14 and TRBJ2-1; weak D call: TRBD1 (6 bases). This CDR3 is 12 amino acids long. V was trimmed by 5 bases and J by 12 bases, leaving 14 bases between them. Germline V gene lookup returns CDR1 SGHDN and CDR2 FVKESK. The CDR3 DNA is TGTGCCAGCAGCAGACAGGCCGTAGGGCAGTTCTTC. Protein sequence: CASSRQAVGQFF.

CDR3 region: CAWSASGTGGYEQYF. The DNA of the CDR3 is TGTGCCTGGAGTGCCTCCGGGACAGGGGGCTACGAGCAGTACTTC. The chain couples TRBV30 to TRBJ2-7, with 11 bases aligning to TRBD1. Germline CDR1 GTSNPN, CDR2 SVGIG (reference sequence). With V trimmed by 1 base and J by 3 bases, 5 bases remained unmatched. The CDR3 is 15 amino acids.

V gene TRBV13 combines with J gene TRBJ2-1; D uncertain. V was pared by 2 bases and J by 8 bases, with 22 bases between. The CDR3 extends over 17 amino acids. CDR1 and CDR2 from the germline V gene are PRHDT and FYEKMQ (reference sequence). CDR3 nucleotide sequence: TGTGCCAGCAGCTTAACAGCGCTAGTTGTGGGTCGCGATGAGCAGTTCTTC. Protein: CASSLTALVVGRDEQFF. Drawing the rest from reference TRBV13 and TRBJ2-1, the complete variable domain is AAGVIQSPRHLIKEKRETATLKCYPIPRHDTVYWYQQGPGQDPQFLISFYEKMQSDKGSIPDRFSAQQFSDYHSELNMSSLELGDSALYFCASSLTALVVGRDEQFFGPGTRLTVL.

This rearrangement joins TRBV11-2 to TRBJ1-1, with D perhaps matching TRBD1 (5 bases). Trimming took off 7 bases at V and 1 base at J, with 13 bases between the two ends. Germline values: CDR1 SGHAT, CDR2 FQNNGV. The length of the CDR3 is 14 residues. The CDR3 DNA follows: TGTGCCAGCACCCGGGAGAGGGGGAACACTGAAGCTTTCTTT. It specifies CASTRERGNTEAFF.

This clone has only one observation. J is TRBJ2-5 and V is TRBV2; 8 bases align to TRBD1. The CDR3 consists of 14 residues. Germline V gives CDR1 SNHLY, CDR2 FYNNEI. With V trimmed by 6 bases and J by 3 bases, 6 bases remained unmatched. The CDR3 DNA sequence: TGTGCCAGCAGGTGGGACAGGAGCGAAGAGACCCAGTACTTC. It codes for CASRWDRSEETQYF.

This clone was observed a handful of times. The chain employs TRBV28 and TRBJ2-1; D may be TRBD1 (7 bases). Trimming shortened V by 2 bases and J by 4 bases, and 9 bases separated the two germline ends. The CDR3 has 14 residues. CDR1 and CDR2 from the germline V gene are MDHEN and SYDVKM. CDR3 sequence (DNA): TGTGCCAGCAGTTTAGCGGGACAGTACAATGAGCAGTTCTTC. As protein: CASSLAGQYNEQFF.

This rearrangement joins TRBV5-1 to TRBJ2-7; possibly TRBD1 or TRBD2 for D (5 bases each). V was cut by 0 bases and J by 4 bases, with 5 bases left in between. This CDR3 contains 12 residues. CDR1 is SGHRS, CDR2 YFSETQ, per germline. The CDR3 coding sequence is TGCGCCAGCAGCTTGGGGGGGTACGAGCAGTACTTC. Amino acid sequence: CASSLGGYEQYF.

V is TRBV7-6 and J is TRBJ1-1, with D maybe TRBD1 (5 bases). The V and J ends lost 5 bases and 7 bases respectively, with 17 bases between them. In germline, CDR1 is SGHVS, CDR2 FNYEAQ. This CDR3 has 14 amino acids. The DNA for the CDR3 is TGTGCCAGCAGCCCGGGGACGGAAAGAATTGAAGCTTTCTTT. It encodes CASSPGTERIEAFF.

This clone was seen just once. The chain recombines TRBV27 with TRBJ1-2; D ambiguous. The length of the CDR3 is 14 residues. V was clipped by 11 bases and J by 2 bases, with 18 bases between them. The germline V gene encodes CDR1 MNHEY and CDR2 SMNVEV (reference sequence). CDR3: CALTEEGENYGYTF. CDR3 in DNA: TGTGCCCTCACCGAGGAGGGCGAGAACTATGGCTACACCTTC.

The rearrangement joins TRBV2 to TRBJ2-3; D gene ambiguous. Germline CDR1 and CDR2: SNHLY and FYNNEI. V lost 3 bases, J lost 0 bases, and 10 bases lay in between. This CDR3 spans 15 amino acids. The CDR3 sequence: CASSELGFSTDTQYF. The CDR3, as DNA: TGTGCCAGCAGTGAGCTGGGGTTCAGCACAGATACGCAGTATTTT.

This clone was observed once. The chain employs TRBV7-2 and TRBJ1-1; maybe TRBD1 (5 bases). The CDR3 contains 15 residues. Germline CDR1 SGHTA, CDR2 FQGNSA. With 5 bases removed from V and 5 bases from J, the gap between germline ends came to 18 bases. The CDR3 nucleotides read TGTGCCAGCAGCCCCGCCGGGGGTAGGAGGACTGAAGCTTTCTTT. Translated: CASSPAGGRRTEAFF.

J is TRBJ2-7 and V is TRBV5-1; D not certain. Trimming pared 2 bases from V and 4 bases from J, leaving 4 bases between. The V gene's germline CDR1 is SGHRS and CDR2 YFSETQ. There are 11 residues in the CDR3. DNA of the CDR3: TGCGCCAGCAGCTTTGGGTACGAGCAGTACGTC. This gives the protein CASSFGYEQYV.

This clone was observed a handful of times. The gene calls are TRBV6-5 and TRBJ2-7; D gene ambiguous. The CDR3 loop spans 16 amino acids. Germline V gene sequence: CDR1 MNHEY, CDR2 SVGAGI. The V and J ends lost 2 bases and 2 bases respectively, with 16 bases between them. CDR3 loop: CASSYRSETNPYEQYF. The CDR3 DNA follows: TGTGCCAGCAGTTACCGTTCCGAGACAAACCCCTACGAGCAGTACTTC.

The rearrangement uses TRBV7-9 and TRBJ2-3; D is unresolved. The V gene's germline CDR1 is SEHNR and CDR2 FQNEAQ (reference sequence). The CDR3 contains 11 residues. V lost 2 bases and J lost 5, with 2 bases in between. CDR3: CASSLLDTQYF. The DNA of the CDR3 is TGTGCCAGCAGCTTACTAGATACGCAGTATTTT.

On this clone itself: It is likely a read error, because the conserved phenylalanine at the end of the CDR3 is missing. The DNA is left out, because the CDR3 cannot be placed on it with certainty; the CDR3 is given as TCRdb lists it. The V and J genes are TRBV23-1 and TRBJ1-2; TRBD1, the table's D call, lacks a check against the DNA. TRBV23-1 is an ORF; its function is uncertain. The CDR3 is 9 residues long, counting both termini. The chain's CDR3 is CASSQQGFV.

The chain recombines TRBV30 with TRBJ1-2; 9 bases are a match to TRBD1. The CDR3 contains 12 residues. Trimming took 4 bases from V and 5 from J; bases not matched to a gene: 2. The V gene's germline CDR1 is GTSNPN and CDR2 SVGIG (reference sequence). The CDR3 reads CAWNRGLYGYTF. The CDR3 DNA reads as TGTGCCTGGAACAGGGGGCTATATGGCTACACCTTC.

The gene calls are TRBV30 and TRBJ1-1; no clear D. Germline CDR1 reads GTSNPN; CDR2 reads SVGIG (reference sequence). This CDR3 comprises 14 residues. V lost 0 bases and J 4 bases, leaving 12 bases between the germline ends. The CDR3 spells CAWSVVAGGTEAFF. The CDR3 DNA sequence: TGTGCCTGGAGTGTAGTCGCGGGAGGCACTGAAGCTTTCTTT. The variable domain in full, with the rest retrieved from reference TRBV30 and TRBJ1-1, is SQTIHQWPATLVQPVGSPLSLECTVEGTSNPNLYWYRQAAGRGLQLLFYSVGIGQISSEVPQNLSASRPQDRQFILSSKKLLLSDSGFYLCAWSVVAGGTEAFFGQGTRLTVV.

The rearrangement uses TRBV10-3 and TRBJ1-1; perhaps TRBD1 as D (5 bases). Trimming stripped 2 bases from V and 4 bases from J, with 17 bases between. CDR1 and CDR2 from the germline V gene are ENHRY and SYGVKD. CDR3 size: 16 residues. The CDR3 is CAISEPGAGGVTEAFF. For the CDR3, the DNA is TGTGCCATCAGTGAGCCCGGAGCGGGGGGGGTCACTGAAGCTTTCTTT.

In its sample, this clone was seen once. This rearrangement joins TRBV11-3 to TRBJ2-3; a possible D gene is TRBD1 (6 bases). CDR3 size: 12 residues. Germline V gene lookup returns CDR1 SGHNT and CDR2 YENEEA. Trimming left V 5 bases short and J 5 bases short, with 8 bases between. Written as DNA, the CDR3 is TGTGCCAGCAGCCAGGGGCAAGATACGCAGTATTTT. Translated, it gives CASSQGQDTQYF.

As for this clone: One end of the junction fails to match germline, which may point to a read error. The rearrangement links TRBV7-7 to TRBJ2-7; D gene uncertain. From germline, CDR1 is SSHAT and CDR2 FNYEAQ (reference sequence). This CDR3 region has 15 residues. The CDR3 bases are TGTGCTAGCAGCTTAGGACCCGGATACTCCTACGAGCAGTACTTC. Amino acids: CASSLGPGYSYEQYF.

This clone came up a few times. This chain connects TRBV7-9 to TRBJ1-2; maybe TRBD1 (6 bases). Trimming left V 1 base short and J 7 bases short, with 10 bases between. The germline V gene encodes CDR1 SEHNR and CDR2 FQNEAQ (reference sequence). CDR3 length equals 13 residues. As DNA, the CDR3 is TGTGCCAGCAGCTTAGAGAGAGGGGGTGGCTACACCTTC. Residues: CASSLERGGGYTF.

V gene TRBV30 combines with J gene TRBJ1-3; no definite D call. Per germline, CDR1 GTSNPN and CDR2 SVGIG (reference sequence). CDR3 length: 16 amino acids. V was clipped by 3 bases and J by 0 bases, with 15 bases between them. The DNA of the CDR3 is TGTGCCTGGAGCGTCCACATTTACCTCTCTGGAAACACCATATATTTT. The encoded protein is CAWSVHIYLSGNTIYF.